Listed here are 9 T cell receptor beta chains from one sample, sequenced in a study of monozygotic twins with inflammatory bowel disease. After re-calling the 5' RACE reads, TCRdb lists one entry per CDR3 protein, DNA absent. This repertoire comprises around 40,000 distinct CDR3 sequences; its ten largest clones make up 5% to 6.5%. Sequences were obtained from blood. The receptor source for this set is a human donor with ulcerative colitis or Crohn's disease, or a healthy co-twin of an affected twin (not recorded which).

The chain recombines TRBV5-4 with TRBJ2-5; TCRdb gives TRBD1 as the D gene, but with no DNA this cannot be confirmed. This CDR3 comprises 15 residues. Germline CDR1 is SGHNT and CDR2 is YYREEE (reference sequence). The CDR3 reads CASSFQAGGQETQYF.

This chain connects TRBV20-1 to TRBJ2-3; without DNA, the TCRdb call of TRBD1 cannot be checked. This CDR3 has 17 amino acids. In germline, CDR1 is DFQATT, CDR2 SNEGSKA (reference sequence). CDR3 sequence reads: CSARILAGGPFPDTQYF.

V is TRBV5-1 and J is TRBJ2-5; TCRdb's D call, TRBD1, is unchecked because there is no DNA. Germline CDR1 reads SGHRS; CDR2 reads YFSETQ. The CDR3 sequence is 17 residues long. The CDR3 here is CASSLPDRNAGPGTQYF.

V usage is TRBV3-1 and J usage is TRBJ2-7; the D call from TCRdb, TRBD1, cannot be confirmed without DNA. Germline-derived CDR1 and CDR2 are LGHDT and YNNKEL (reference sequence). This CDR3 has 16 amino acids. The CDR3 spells CASSQAGQGKTYEQYF.

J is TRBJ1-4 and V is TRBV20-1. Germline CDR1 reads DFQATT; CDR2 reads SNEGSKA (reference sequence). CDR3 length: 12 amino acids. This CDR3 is CSARDRNEKLFF.

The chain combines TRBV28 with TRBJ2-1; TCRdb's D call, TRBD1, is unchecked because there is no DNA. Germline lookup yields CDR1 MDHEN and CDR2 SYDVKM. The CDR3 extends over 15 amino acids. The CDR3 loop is CASSSSGTGYSEQFF.

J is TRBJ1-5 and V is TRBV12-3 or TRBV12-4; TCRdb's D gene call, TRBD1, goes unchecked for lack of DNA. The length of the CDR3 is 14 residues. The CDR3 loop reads CASTQGQRHQPQHF.

The CDR3 sequence: CASTSPPGSEAFF. The chain links TRBV28 to TRBJ1-1; lacking DNA, the TRBD1 call made by TCRdb goes unchecked. The CDR3 runs 13 residues. The germline V gene encodes CDR1 MDHEN and CDR2 SYDVKM.

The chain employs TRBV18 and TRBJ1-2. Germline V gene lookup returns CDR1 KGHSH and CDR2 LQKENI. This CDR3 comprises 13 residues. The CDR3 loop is CASSPVGGYGYTF.